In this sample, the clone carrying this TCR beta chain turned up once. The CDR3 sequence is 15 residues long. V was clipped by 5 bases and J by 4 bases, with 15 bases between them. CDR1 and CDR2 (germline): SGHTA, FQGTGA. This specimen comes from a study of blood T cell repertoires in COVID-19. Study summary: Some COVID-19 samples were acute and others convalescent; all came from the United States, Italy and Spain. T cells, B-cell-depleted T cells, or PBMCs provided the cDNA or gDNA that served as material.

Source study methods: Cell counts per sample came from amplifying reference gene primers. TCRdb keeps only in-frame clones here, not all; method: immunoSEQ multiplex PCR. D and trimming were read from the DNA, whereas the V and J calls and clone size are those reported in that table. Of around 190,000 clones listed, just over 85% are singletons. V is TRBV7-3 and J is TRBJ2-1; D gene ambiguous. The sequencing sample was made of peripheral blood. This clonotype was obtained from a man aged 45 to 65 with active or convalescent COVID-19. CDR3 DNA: TGTGCCAGCAGCCCCACGGCAGGAACTTACAATGAGCAGTTCTTC. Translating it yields CASSPTAGTYNEQFF.